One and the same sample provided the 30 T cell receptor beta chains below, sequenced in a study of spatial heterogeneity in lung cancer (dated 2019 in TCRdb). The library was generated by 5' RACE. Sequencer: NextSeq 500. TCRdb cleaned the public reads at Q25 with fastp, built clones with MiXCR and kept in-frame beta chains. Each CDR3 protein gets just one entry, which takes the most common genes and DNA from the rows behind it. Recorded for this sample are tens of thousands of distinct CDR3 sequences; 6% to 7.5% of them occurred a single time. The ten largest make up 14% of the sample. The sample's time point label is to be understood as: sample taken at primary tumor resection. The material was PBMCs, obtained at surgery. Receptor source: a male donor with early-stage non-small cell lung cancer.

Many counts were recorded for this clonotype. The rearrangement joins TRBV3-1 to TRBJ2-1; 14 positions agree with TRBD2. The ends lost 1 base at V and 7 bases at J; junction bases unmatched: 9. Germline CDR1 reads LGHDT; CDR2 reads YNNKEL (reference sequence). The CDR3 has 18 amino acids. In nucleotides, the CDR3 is TGTGCCAGCAGCCAAGCCATCAGTGGGACTAGCGGGAGTAATGAGCAGTTCTTC. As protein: CASSQAISGTSGSNEQFF.

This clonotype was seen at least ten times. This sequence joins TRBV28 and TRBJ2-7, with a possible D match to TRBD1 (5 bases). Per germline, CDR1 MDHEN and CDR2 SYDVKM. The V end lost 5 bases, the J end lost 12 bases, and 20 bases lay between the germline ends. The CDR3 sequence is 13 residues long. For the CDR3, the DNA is TGTGCCAGCAGTCTCAAACCTCACTCAGGGCCGTACTTC. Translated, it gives CASSLKPHSGPYF.

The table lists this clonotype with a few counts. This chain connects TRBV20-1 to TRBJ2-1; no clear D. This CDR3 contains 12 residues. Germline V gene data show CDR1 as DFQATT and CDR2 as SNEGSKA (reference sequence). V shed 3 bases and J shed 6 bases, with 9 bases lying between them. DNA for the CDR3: TGCAGTGCTAGCCAGGCTTCCAATGAGCAGTTCTTC. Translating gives CSASQASNEQFF.

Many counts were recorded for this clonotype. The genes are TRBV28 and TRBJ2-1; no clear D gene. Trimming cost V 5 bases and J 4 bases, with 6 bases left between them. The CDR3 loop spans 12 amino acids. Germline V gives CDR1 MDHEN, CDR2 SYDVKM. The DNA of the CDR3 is TGTGCCAGCAGTCGCCTGTACAATGAGCAGTTCTTC. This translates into CASSRLYNEQFF. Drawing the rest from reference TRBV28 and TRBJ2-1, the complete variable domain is DVKVTQSSRYLVKRTGEKVFLECVQDMDHENMFWYRQDPGLGLRLIYFSYDVKMKEKGDIPEGYSVSREKKERFSLILESASTNQTSMYLCASSRLYNEQFFGPGTRLTVL.

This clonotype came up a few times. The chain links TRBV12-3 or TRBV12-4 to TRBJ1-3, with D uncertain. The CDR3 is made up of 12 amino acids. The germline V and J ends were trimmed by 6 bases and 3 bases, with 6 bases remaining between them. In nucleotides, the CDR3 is TGTGCCAGCAGGGCCGGTGGAAACACCATATATTTT. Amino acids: CASRAGGNTIYF.

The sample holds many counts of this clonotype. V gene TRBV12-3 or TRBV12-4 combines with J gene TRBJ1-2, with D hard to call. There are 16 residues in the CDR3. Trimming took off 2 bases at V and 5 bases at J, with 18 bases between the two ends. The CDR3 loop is CASSLPHGIRSYGYTF. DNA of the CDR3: TGTGCCAGCAGTTTACCCCACGGAATCAGGTCTTATGGCTACACCTTC.

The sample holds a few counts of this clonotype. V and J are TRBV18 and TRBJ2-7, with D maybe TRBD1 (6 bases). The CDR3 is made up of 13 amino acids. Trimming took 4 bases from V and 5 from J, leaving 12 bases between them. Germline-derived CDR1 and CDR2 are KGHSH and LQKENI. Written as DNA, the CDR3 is TGTGCCAGCTCACGGAGACAGGCGGACGAGCAGTACTTC. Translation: CASSRRQADEQYF. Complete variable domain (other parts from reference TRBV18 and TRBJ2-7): NAGVMQNPRHLVRRRGQEARLRCSPMKGHSHVYWYRQLPEEGLKFMVYLQKENIIDESGMPKERFSAEFPKEGPSILRIQQVVRGDSAAYFCASSRRQADEQYFGPGTRLTVT.

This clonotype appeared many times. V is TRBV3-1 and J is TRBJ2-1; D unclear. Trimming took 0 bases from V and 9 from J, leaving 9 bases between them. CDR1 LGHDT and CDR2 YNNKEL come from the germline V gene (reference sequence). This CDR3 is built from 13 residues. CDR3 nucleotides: TGTGCCAGCAGCCAAGATTTTGTGTCTGAGCAGTTCTTC. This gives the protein CASSQDFVSEQFF.

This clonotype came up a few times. CDR3 residues: CAISEGDSPNQPQHF. CDR3 sequence (DNA): TGTGCCATCAGTGAGGGAGACAGCCCCAATCAGCCCCAGCATTTT. The genes are TRBV10-3 and TRBJ1-5; D is possibly TRBD1 (5 bases). Trimming took 2 bases from V and 3 from J, leaving 11 bases between them. Germline CDR1 ENHRY, CDR2 SYGVKD. The CDR3 sequence is 15 residues long.

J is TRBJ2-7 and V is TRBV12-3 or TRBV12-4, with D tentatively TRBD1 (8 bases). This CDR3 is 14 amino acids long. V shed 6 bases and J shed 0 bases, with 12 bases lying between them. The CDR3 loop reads CASRQGGTSYEQYF. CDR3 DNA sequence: TGTGCCAGCAGACAGGGGGGGACCTCCTACGAGCAGTACTTC.

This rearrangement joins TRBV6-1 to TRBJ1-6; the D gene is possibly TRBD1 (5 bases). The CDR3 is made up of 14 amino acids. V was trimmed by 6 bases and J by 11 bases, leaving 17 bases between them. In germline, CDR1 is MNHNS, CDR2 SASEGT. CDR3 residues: CASRRGLRGAPLHF. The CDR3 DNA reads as TGTGCCAGCAGGAGGGGTCTCCGTGGGGCACCCCTCCACTTT.

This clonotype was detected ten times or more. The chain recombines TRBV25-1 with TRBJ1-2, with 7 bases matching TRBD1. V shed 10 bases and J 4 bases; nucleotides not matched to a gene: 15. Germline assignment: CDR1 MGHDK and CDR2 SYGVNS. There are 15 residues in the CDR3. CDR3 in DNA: TGTGCCACACAGGGGATCACCCTTCGTGGCTATGGCTACACCTTC. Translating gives CATQGITLRGYGYTF.

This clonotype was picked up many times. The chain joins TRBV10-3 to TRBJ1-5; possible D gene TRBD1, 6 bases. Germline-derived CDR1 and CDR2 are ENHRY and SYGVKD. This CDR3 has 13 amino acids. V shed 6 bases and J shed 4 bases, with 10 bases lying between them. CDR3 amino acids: CAIRQGPNQPQHF. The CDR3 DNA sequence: TGTGCCATCAGGCAGGGGCCGAATCAGCCCCAGCATTTT.

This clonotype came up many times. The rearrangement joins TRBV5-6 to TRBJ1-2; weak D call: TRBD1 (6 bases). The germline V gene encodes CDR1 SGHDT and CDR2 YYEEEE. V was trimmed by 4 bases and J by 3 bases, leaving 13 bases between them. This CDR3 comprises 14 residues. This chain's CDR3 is CASSQGRTDYGYTF. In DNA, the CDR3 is TGTGCCAGCAGCCAAGGCCGGACAGACTATGGCTACACCTTC.

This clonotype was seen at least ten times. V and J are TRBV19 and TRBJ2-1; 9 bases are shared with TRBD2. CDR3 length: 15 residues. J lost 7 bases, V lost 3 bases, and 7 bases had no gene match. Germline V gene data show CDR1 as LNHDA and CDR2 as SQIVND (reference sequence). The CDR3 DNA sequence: TGTGCCAGTAGTATCGAGACTAGCGGTTATAATGAGCAGTTCTTC. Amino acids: CASSIETSGYNEQFF. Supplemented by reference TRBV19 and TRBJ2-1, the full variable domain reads DGGITQSPKYLFRKEGQNVTLSCEQNLNHDAMYWYRQDPGQGLRLIYYSQIVNDFQKGDIAEGYSVSREKKESFPLTVTSAQKNPTAFYLCASSIETSGYNEQFFGPGTRLTVL.

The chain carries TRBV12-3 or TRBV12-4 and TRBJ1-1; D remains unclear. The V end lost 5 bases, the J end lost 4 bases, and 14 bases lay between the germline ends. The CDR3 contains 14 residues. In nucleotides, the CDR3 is TGTGCCAGCAGTCCTCGACTGGTTAGCACTGAAGCTTTCTTT. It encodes CASSPRLVSTEAFF.

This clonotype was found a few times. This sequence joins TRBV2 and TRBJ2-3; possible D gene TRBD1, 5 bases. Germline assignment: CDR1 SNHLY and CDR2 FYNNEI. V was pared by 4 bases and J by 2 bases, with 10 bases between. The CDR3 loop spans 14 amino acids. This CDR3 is CASSGEGATDTQYF. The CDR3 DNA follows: TGTGCCAGCAGTGGAGAAGGGGCCACAGATACGCAGTATTTT.

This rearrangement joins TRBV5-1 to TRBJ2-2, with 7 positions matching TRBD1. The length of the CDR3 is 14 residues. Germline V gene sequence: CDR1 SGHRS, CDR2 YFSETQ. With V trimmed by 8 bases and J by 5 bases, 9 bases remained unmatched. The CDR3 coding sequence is TGCGCCAGTTCCTTACAGGGGATTACCGGGGAGCTGTTTTTT. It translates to CASSLQGITGELFF.

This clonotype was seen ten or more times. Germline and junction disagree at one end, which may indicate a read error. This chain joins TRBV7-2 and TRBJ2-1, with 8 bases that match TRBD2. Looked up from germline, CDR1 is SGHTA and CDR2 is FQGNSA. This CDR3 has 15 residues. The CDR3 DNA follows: TGTGCCAGCAGCTTAAGTAGGGGTAGCGGGGTCCCAGCGGTCTTC. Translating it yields CASSLSRGSGVPAVF.

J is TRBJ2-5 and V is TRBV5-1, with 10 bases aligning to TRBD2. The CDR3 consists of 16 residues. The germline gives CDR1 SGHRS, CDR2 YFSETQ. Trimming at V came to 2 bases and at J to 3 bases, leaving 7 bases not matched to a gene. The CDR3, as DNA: TGCGCCAGCAGCTTCAGACTAGCGGGCGGGGAAGAGACCCAGTACTTC. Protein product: CASSFRLAGGEETQYF.

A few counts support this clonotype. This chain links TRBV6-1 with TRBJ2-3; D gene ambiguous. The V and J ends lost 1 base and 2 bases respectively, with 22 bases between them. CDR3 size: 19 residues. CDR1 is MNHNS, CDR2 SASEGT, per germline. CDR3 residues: CASSEERLGARADTDTQYF. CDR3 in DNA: TGTGCCAGCAGTGAAGAGAGGCTGGGCGCAAGGGCCGACACAGATACGCAGTATTTT.

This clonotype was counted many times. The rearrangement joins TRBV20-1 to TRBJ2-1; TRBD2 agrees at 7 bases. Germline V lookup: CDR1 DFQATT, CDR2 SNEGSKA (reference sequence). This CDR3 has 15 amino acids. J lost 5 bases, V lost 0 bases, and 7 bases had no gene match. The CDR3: CSARDPSGFDNEQFF. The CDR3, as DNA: TGCAGTGCTAGAGATCCTAGCGGTTTTGACAATGAGCAGTTCTTC.

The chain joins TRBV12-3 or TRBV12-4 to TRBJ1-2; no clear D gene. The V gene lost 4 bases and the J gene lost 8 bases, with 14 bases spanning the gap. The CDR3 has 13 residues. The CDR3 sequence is CASSSGAQRGYTF. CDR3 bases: TGTGCCAGCAGTTCGGGAGCTCAAAGAGGCTACACCTTC.

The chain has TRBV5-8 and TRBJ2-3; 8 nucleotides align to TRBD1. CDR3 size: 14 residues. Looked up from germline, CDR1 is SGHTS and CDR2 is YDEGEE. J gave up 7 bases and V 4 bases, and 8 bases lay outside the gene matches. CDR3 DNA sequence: TGTGCCAGCAGCGCGGACAGGGCGCGGAATACGCAGTATTTT. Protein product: CASSADRARNTQYF. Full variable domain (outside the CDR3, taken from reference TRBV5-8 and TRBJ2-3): EAGVTQSPTHLIKTRGQQATLRCSPISGHTSVYWYQQALGLGLQFLLWYDEGEERNRGNFPPRFSGRQFPNYSSELNVNALELEDSALYLCASSADRARNTQYFGPGTRLTVL.

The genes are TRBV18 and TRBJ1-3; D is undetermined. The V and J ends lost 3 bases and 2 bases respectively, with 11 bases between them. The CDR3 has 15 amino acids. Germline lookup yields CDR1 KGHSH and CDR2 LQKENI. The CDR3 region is CASSPSLGTGNTIYF. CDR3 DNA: TGTGCCAGCTCACCCTCCTTGGGGACTGGAAACACCATATATTTT.

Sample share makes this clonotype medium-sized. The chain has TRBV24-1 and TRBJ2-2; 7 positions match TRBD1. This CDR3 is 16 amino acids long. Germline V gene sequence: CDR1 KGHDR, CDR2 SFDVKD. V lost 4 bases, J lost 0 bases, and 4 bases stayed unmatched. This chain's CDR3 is CATSDADRANTGELFF. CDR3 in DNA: TGTGCCACCAGTGACGCAGACAGGGCGAACACCGGGGAGCTGTTTTTT.

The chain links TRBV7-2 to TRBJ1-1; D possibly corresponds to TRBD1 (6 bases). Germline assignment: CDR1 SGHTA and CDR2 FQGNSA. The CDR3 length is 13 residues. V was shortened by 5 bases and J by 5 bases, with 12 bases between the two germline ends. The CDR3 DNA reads TGTGCCAGCAGCACAACAGGGAAGACTGAAGCTTTCTTT. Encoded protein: CASSTTGKTEAFF.

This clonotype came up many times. This CDR3 is CASSQFGVESPYEQYF. As DNA, the CDR3 is TGTGCCAGCAGCCAATTCGGAGTTGAGTCACCCTACGAGCAGTACTTC. V gene TRBV4-2 combines with J gene TRBJ2-7; D not certain. The CDR3 runs to 16 residues. Deletions cut 2 bases from V and 2 bases from J, with 16 bases between. CDR1 is LGHNA, CDR2 YNFKEQ, per germline.

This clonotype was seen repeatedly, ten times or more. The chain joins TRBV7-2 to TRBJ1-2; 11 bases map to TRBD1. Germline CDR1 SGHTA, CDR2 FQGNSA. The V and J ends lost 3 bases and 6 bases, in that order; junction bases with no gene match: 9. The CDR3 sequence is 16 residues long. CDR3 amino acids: CASSLDRGLGPDGYTF. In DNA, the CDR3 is TGTGCCAGCAGCTTGGACAGGGGGCTAGGTCCCGATGGCTACACCTTC. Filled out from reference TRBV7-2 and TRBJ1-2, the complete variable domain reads GAGVSQSPSNKVTEKGKDVELRCDPISGHTALYWYRQSLGQGLEFLIYFQGNSAPDKSGLPSDRFSAERTGGSVSTLTIQRTQQEDSAVYLCASSLDRGLGPDGYTFGSGTRLTVV.

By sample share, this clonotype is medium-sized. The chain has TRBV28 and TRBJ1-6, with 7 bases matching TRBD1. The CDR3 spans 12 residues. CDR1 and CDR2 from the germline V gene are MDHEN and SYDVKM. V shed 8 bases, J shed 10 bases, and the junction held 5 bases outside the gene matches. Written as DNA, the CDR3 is TGTGCCAGCGGGGGACAGCGCTCACCCCTCCACTTT. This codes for CASGGQRSPLHF.